Below are 16 T cell receptor beta chains sequenced from a single sample in a study of blood T cells in healthy people across ages. Sample-barcoded 5' priming and a J-beta primer mix drove a second PCR of about 6 to 11 cycles. TCRdb analysed the 5' RACE reads with MiXCR anew, one entry per CDR3 protein. Of about 1.8 million distinct CDR3 sequences in the sample, about 50% are singletons; the top ten hold around 2.1%. Input material: blood. These receptors were obtained from a woman aged 40 to 49 in good health.

This chain joins TRBV15 and TRBJ2-3, with unresolved D. V was pared by 4 bases and J by 5 bases, with 4 bases between. This CDR3 contains 11 residues. Germline lookup yields CDR1 LNHNV and CDR2 YYDKDF (reference sequence). The DNA for the CDR3 is TGTGCCACCAGCATTGAAGATACGCAGTATTTT. Translating gives CATSIEDTQYF.

V and J are TRBV6-5 and TRBJ2-5, with D tentatively TRBD1 (6 bases). The CDR3 is 13 amino acids. Deletions cut 7 bases from V and 5 bases from J, with 14 bases between. CDR1 is MNHEY, CDR2 SVGAGI, per germline. DNA for the CDR3: TGTGCCAGCAAAAAGACCCAGGGGGAGACCCAGTACTTC. Its protein product is CASKKTQGETQYF.

This chain joins TRBV4-3 and TRBJ1-2, with D unresolved. CDR3 length equals 15 residues. Germline CDR1 and CDR2: LGHNA and YSLEER. Trimming stripped 4 bases from V and 5 bases from J, with 17 bases between. CDR3 coding DNA: TGCGCCAGCAGCCCTGCGGTCGGGGTCGGGTATGGCTACACCTTC. Encoded protein: CASSPAVGVGYGYTF.

This clonotype was observed at least ten times. The J gene is TRBJ2-7, the V gene TRBV29-1; D remains ambiguous. The germline V and J ends were trimmed by 1 base and 3 bases, with 4 bases remaining between them. The CDR3 is 11 amino acids. Germline V gene sequence: CDR1 SQVTM, CDR2 ANQGSEA. The CDR3 loop reads CSVEGDYEQYF. CDR3 nucleotide sequence: TGCAGCGTTGAAGGAGACTACGAGCAGTACTTC.

The CDR3 DNA reads TGTGCCAGCAGCCCCCGACAGATCTCTGGGGCCAACGTCCTGACTTTC. It is translated as CASSPRQISGANVLTF. This chain uses TRBV9 with TRBJ2-6, with a weak D call TRBD1 (5 bases). Trimming left V 4 bases short and J 0 bases short, with 11 bases between. CDR1 is SGDLS and CDR2 is YYNGEE in the germline V gene. This CDR3 contains 16 residues. Looking up the rest from reference TRBV9 and TRBJ2-6 gives the full variable domain: DSGVTQTPKHLITATGQRVTLRCSPRSGDLSVYWYQQSLDQGLQFLIQYYNGEERAKGNILERFSAQQFPDLHSELNLSSLELGDSALYFCASSPRQISGANVLTFGAGSRLTVL.

This chain joins TRBV6-5 and TRBJ2-1, with 10 bases identical to TRBD2. After removal of 0 bases from V and 7 bases from J, the junction contained 9 bases not matched to a gene. This CDR3 region has 17 residues. Germline values: CDR1 MNHEY, CDR2 SVGAGI. The DNA of the CDR3 is TGTGCCAGCAGTTACTCGCTAGCGGGGGCCGGGAGGAATGAGCAGTTCTTC. Translating gives CASSYSLAGAGRNEQFF.

The chain is built from TRBV6-5 and TRBJ1-1; D might be TRBD1 (5 bases). The CDR3 covers 16 residues. Germline values: CDR1 MNHEY, CDR2 SVGAGI. The ends were cut back, 0 bases at V and 0 bases at J, with 11 bases in the middle. Written as DNA, the CDR3 is TGTGCCAGCAGTTACTCGAGACAGTCGATGAACACTGAAGCTTTCTTT. As protein: CASSYSRQSMNTEAFF.

Only a few counts were recorded for this clonotype. The chain links TRBV5-1 to TRBJ2-5; 7 bases map to TRBD1. V was clipped by 0 bases and J by 3 bases; unmatched bases: 8. This CDR3 is built from 16 residues. Germline V lookup: CDR1 SGHRS, CDR2 YFSETQ. The CDR3 reads CASSLATRGQKETQYF. The CDR3 bases are TGCGCCAGCAGCTTGGCCACCAGGGGACAGAAAGAGACCCAGTACTTC.

This clonotype was counted only a few times. The chain combines TRBV5-6 with TRBJ1-1; D is unresolved. Germline assignment: CDR1 SGHDT and CDR2 YYEEEE. The CDR3 runs 14 residues. Trimming took 2 bases from V and 1 from J, leaving 9 bases between them. The CDR3 DNA is TGTGCCAGCAGCTTTAGTCTTAGGAACACTGAAGCTTTCTTT. This encodes CASSFSLRNTEAFF.

There are a few counts of this clonotype. One end of the junction is discordant with germline, which a read error may explain. The V call is TRBV6-5, the J call TRBJ1-6; possible D gene TRBD1, 6 bases. Germline V CDR1 and CDR2: MNHEY, SVGAGI. This CDR3 is 16 amino acids long. In nucleotides, the CDR3 is TGTGCCAGCAGTTACTCGTATCAGGGGCCTAATTCGCCCCTCCACTTT. This codes for CASSYSYQGPNSPLHF.

Comment on this clonotype: It may be a read error: a sequence one base away is much more abundant. The chain joins TRBV7-9 to TRBJ2-7; TRBD1 might be the D (5 bases). The V gene's germline CDR1 is SEHNR and CDR2 FQNEAQ (reference sequence). This CDR3 has 13 residues. Trimming shortened V by 5 bases and J by 2 bases, and 10 bases separated the two germline ends. CDR3 coding DNA: TGTGCCAGCAGCCCACAGGACCCCTACGAGCAGTACTTC. This gives the protein CASSPQDPYEQYF.

This clonotype was found a few times. The rearrangement joins TRBV6-5 to TRBJ2-3; D possibly corresponds to TRBD2 (6 bases). Trimming cost V 0 bases and J 3 bases, with 10 bases left between them. Germline V lookup: CDR1 MNHEY, CDR2 SVGAGI. CDR3 length equals 15 residues. Here the CDR3 reads CASSYSGTGTDTQYF. The CDR3 region has the DNA TGTGCCAGCAGTTACTCGGGGACTGGGACAGATACGCAGTATTTT.

Concerning this clonotype itself: A junction end diverges from the germline sequence, so it may reflect a read error. The chain has TRBV5-1 and TRBJ1-1; maybe TRBD1 (5 bases). The CDR3 covers 16 residues. Germline V gene lookup returns CDR1 SGHRS and CDR2 YFSETQ. CDR3 nucleotide sequence: TGTGCCAGCAGCTACCAGCAGGTCGGGGCGAACACTGAAGCTTTCTTT. Translated, it gives CASSYQQVGANTEAFF.

A few counts support this clonotype. The chain uses TRBV7-2 and TRBJ1-2; weak D call: TRBD1 (6 bases). This CDR3 comprises 15 residues. Germline CDR1 and CDR2: SGHTA and FQGNSA. V dropped 0 bases and J dropped 8 bases, with 16 bases sitting between them. The CDR3 DNA sequence: TGTGCCAGCAGCTTAGCGACTGGGGGCGCCGGGGGCTACACCTTC. Translation gives CASSLATGGAGGYTF.

The CDR3 sequence is CASSPGAGFVYGYTF. The CDR3 nucleotides read TGCGCCAGCAGCCCCGGGGCGGGGTTCGTCTATGGCTACACCTTC. The rearrangement uses TRBV4-3 and TRBJ1-2; possibly TRBD1 for D (5 bases). The length of the CDR3 is 15 residues. Germline values: CDR1 LGHNA, CDR2 YSLEER. Trimming took off 4 bases at V and 4 bases at J, with 16 bases between the two ends.

This clonotype has only a few counts. V is TRBV27 and J is TRBJ2-3, with unresolved D. The CDR3 loop spans 13 amino acids. Deletions cut 3 bases from V and 7 bases from J, with 11 bases between. CDR1 and CDR2 from the germline V gene are MNHEY and SMNVEV (reference sequence). CDR3 nucleotide sequence: TGTGCCAGCAGTTTCTCCCGACTGAATACGCAGTATTTT. Protein product: CASSFSRLNTQYF.